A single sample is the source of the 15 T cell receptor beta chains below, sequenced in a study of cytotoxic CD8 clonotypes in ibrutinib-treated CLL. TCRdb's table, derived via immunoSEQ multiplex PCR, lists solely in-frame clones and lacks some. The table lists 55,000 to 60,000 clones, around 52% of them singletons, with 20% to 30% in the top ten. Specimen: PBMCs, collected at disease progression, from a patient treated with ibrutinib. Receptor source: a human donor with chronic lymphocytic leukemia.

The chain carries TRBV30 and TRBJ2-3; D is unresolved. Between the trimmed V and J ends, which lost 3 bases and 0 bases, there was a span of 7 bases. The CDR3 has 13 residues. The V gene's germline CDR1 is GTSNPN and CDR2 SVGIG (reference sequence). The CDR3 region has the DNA TGTGCCTGGAGGGCAGCTAGCACAGATACGCAGTATTTT. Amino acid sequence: CAWRAASTDTQYF.

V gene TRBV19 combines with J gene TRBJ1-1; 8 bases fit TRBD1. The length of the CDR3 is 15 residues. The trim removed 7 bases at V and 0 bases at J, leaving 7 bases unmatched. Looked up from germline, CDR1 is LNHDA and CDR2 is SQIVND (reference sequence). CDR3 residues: CASTPDRALNTEAFF. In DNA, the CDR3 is TGTGCCAGTACTCCGGACAGGGCCCTGAACACTGAAGCTTTCTTT.

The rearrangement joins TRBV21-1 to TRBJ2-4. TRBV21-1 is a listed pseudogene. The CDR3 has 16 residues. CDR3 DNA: TGTGCCAGCAGCAAATTGGAGCTTCGGGGCGGAAACATTCAGTACTTC. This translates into CASSKLELRGGNIQYF.

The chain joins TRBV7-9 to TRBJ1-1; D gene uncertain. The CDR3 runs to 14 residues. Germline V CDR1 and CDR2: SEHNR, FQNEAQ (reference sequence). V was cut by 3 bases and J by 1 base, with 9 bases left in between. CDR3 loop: CASSFYAKNTEAFF. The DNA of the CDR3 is TGTGCCAGCAGCTTCTACGCAAAGAACACTGAAGCTTTCTTT. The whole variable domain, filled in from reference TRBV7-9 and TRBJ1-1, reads DTGVSQNPRHKITKRGQNVTFRCDPISEHNRLYWYRQTLGQGPEFLTYFQNEAQLEKSRLLSDRFSAERPKGSFSTLEIQRTEQGDSAMYLCASSFYAKNTEAFFGQGTRLTVV.

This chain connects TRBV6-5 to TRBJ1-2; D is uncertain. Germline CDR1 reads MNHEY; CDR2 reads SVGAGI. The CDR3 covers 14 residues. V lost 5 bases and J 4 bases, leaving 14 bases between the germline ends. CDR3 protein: CASSTGRNFYGYTF. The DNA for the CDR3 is TGTGCCAGCAGTACGGGAAGAAACTTCTATGGCTACACCTTC.

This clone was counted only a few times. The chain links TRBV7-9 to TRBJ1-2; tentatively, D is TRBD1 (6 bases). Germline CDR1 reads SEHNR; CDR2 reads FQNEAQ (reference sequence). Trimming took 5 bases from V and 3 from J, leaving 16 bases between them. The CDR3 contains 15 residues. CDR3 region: CASSPSMGGDYGYTF. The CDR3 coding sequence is TGTGCCAGCAGCCCCTCGATGGGGGGCGACTATGGCTACACCTTC.

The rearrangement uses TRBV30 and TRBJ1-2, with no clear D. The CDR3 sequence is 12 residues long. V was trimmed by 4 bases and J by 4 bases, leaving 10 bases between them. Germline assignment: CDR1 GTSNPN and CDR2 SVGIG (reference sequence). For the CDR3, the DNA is TGTGCCTGGACCTATATGGGCTATGGCTACACCTTC. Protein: CAWTYMGYGYTF.

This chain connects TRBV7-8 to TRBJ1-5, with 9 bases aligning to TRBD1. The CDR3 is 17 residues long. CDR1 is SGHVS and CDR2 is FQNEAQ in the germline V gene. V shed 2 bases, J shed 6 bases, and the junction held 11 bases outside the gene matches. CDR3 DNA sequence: TGTGCCAGCAGCTTATGGGACAGGGTGGTACAAGGTCAGCCCCAGCATTTT. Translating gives CASSLWDRVVQGQPQHF.

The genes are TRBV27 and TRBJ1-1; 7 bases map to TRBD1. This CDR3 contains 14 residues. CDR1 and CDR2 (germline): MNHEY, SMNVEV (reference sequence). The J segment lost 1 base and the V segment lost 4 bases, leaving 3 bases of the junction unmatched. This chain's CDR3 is CASSWGQPNTEAFF. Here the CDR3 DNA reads TGTGCCAGCAGTTGGGGACAGCCGAACACTGAAGCTTTCTTT.

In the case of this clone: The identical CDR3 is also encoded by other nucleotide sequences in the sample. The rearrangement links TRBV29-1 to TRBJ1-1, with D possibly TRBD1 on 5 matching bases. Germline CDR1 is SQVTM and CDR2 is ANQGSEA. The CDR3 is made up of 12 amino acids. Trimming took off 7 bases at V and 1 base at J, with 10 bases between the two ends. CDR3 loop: CSGGGKNTEAFF. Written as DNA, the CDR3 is TGCAGCGGGGGCGGAAAGAACACTGAAGCTTTCTTT.

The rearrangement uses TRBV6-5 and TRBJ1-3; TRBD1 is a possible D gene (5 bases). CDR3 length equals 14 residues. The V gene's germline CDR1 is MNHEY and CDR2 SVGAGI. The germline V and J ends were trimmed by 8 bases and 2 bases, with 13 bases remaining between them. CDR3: CASGGLGTGNTIYF. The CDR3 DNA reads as TGTGCCAGCGGGGGTCTGGGGACTGGAAACACCATATATTTT.

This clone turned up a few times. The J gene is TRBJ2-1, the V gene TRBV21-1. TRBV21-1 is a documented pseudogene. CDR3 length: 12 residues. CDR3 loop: CASSKATDEQFF. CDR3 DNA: TGTGCCAGCAGCAAAGCGACGGATGAGCAGTTCTTC.

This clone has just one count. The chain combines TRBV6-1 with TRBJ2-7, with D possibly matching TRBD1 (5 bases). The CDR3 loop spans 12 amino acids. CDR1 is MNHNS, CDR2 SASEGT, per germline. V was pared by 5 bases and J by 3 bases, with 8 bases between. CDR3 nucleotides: TGTGCCAGCAGTCCTCAGGGCTACGAGCAGTACTTC. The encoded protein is CASSPQGYEQYF.

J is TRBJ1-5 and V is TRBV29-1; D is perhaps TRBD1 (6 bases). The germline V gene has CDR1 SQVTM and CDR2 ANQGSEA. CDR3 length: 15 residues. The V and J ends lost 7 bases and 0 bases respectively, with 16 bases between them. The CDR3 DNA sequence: TGCAGCGCTTCGGACAGAACTGATAGCAATCAGCCCCAGCATTTT. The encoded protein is CSASDRTDSNQPQHF.

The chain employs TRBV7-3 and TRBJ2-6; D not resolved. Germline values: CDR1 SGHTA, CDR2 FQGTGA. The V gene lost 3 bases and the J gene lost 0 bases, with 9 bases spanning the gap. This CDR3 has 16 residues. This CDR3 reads CASSFRTFSGANVLTF. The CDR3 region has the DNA TGTGCCAGCAGCTTCCGAACCTTCTCTGGGGCCAACGTCCTGACTTTC.